This T cell receptor beta chain was documented in a study of identical twins. Trimming cost V 5 bases and J 7 bases; bases outside gene matches: 15. Germline V gives CDR1 MNHEY, CDR2 SVGAGI. This CDR3 is 16 amino acids long. This clonotype has ten or more counts. Template switching added a universal primer site, and cDNA bore unique molecular identifiers. TCRdb analysed the 5' RACE reads with MiXCR anew, one entry per CDR3 protein. The sample shows around 370,000 distinct CDR3 sequences, 9% of them seen only once. Sequencing used naive T cells sorted from blood. This TCR derives from a woman between 50 and 59 years old in good health. This chain connects TRBV6-5 to TRBJ2-3, with 7 bases fitting TRBD1. In DNA, the CDR3 is TGTGCCAGCAGTCCTTTCGGACAGGCCCACCAACATACGCAGTATTTT. Its translation: CASSPFGQAHQHTQYF.